The 12 T cell receptor beta chains in this list originate from one sample, sequenced in a study of T cells in Graves' hyperthyroidism and ophthalmopathy. The source material, RNA transcripts, was used to amplify TCR beta CDR3 regions. TCR CDR3 underwent first-round RT-PCR with the HTBI primer set. TCRdb passed the multiplex PCR reads through MiXCR, listing each CDR3 protein once. There are more than 35,000 distinct CDR3 sequences in the sample; around 49% occur only once, and under 35% lies in the top ten. The sequenced material came from peripheral blood or thyroid tissue (not recorded which). These receptors came from a woman between 45 and 65 years old with Graves' hyperthyroidism.

The V call is TRBV7-9, the J call TRBJ2-5, with a weak D call TRBD2 (5 bases). CDR1 SEHNR and CDR2 FQNEAQ come from the germline V gene (reference sequence). V lost 5 bases and J lost 3, with 13 bases in between. The CDR3 has 14 residues. The CDR3 DNA reads TGTGCCAGCAGCCTCCGGTGGGGAGAAGAGACCCAGTACTTC. The encoded protein is CASSLRWGEETQYF.

The rearrangement links TRBV20-1 to TRBJ2-5, with 14 nucleotides matching TRBD2. Germline V gives CDR1 DFQATT, CDR2 SNEGSKA (reference sequence). CDR3 length: 14 amino acids. V lost 6 bases and J lost 5; bases outside the gene matches: 5. DNA of the CDR3: TGCAGTGCGGGGACTAGCGGGAGAATGGAGACCCAGTACTTC. This translates into CSAGTSGRMETQYF.

Points on this clonotype: A junction boundary mismatches the germline segment, possibly from a read error. This chain links TRBV7-2 with TRBJ2-7; 7 bases are shared with TRBD2. Germline V gene lookup returns CDR1 SGHTA and CDR2 FQGNSA. There are 15 residues in the CDR3. The CDR3 DNA sequence: TGTGCCGGCAGCCCGATAGCGGGCCTCTCCTACGAGCAGTACTTC. It yields the protein CAGSPIAGLSYEQYF.

In DNA form, the CDR3 reads TGCAGTGCCAGCAGTGCAAAACAGGTTACCAATGACTACACCTTC. As protein: CSASSAKQVTNDYTF. The chain is built from TRBV20-1 and TRBJ1-2; perhaps TRBD1 as D (5 bases). V shed 6 bases and J shed 10 bases, with 27 bases lying between them. CDR1 is DFQATT, CDR2 SNEGSKA, per germline (reference sequence). The length of the CDR3 is 15 residues.

This clonotype was counted ten times or more. The rearrangement uses TRBV27 and TRBJ1-4; TRBD1 agrees at 9 bases. This CDR3 comprises 15 residues. In germline, CDR1 is MNHEY, CDR2 SMNVEV (reference sequence). V trimming: 2 bases; J trimming: 7 bases; junction bases outside the gene matches: 5. The CDR3 DNA follows: TGTGCCAGCAGTTTAACGGGACAGGGATCTGAAAAACTGTTTTTT. Its protein is CASSLTGQGSEKLFF.

Written as DNA, the CDR3 is TGCAGTGCTAGGGCCGGACTAGCGGGAGGGCCGGAAGAGACCCAGTACTTC. This gives the protein CSARAGLAGGPEETQYF. The chain combines TRBV20-1 with TRBJ2-5; 15 bases map to TRBD2. CDR1 is DFQATT, CDR2 SNEGSKA, per germline (reference sequence). CDR3 length equals 17 residues. V was pared by 3 bases and J by 3 bases, with 8 bases of the junction left unmatched.

The chain uses TRBV9 and TRBJ1-3; no definite D call. CDR1 is SGDLS, CDR2 YYNGEE, per germline. With 4 bases removed from V and 4 bases from J, the gap between germline ends came to 15 bases. This CDR3 contains 15 residues. CDR3 amino acids: CASSPDPGWGNTIYF. For the CDR3, the DNA is TGTGCCAGCAGCCCCGACCCGGGGTGGGGAAACACCATATATTTT.

This clonotype was seen ten or more times. J is TRBJ1-1 and V is TRBV6-1, with no clear D. The length of the CDR3 is 14 residues. The V gene's germline CDR1 is MNHNS and CDR2 SASEGT. The V and J ends lost 3 bases and 1 base respectively, with 9 bases between them. CDR3 nucleotides: TGTGCCAGCAGTGAGGGGTGGACGAACACTGAAGCTTTCTTT. Protein sequence: CASSEGWTNTEAFF.

The chain has TRBV6-5 and TRBJ1-2; 7 bases are a match to TRBD1. There are 14 residues in the CDR3. The V and J ends lost 2 bases and 0 bases, in that order; junction bases with no gene match: 0. Germline lookup yields CDR1 MNHEY and CDR2 SVGAGI. The CDR3 here is CASSYGQANYGYTF. The CDR3 coding sequence is TGTGCCAGCAGTTACGGACAGGCTAACTATGGCTACACCTTC.

For this clonotype: A much larger clone differs from this one at a single base, so this may be a read error. The chain recombines TRBV7-2 with TRBJ1-2; 12 positions match TRBD1. The CDR3 is 15 residues long. Germline values: CDR1 SGHTA, CDR2 FQGNSA. The CDR3 sequence: CGSTSPGQGAEGYTF. CDR3 nucleotide sequence: TGTGGCAGCACTTCTCCGGGACAGGGGGCGGAGGGCTACACCTTC.

In this sample, this clonotype turned up many times. The gene calls are TRBV29-1 and TRBJ1-4, with 8 bases that match TRBD1. CDR3 size: 14 residues. Germline loops: CDR1 SQVTM, CDR2 ANQGSEA. J gave up 7 bases and V 2 bases, and 6 bases lay outside the gene matches. CDR3 sequence (DNA): TGCAGCGTTGAACTGCCAGGGGGCCGTGAAAAACTGTTTTTT. It codes for CSVELPGGREKLFF.

This chain connects TRBV20-1 to TRBJ1-5; maybe TRBD1 (5 bases). Germline lookup yields CDR1 DFQATT and CDR2 SNEGSKA (reference sequence). The CDR3 loop spans 12 amino acids. The V end was cut by 6 bases, the J end by 2 bases, with 8 bases between. In DNA, the CDR3 is TGCAGTGCGGCGACAGGCAATCAGCCCCAGCATTTT. Residues: CSAATGNQPQHF.